This T cell receptor beta chain was retrieved from a study of blood T cell repertoires in COVID-19. Study summary: Specimens from acute and convalescent COVID-19 originated in the United States, Italy and Spain. PBMCs, B-cell-depleted T cells, or T cells were the source of the cDNA or gDNA that made up the material.

V was cut by 5 bases and J by 5 bases, with 12 bases left in between. This CDR3 comprises 13 residues. In germline, CDR1 is WSHSY, CDR2 SAAADI. Per the authors' pipeline: Amplification from reference gene primers served as the basis for estimated nucleated cell counts. Method: immunoSEQ multiplex PCR; TCRdb's copy keeps in-frame clones and lacks some. The D gene and trimming were derived from the DNA, and the V and J assignments and clone size from that table. The profile covers 300,000 or so clones, with around 89% appearing a single time and 5.5% to 7% taken by the ten largest. What was sequenced was peripheral blood. V is TRBV10-2 and J is TRBJ1-1; D perhaps matches TRBD1 (6 bases). The sequence was obtained from a woman aged 30 to 39 who had recovered from COVID-19. CDR3 DNA: TGCGCCAGCAGTCCGGACAGCTGGACTGAAGCTTTCTTT. Protein sequence: CASSPDSWTEAFF.